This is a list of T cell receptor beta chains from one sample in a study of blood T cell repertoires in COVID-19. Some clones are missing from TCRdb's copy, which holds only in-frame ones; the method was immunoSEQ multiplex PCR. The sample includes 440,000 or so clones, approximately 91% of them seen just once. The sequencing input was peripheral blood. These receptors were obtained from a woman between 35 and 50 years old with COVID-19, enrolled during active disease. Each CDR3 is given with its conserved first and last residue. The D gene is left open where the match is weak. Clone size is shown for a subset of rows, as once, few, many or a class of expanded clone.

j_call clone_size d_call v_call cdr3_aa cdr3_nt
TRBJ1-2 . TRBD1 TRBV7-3 CASSLSQGRRNGYTF TGTGCCAGCAGCTTATCACAGGGGAGGAGGAATGGCTACACCTTC
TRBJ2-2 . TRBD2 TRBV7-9 CASSLLGLAGVDTGELFF TGTGCCAGCAGCCTTCTGGGACTAGCGGGAGTCGACACCGGGGAGCTGTTTTTT
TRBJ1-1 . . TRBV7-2 CASSLDGTNTEAFF TGTGCCAGCAGCTTAGACGGTACTAACACTGAAGCTTTCTTT
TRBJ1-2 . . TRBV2 CASRPDTYGYTF TGTGCCAGCAGACCCGACACTTATGGCTACACCTTC
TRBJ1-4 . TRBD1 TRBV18 CASSPGQGSEKLFF TGTGCCAGCTCCCCCGGACAGGGCAGCGAAAAACTGTTTTTT
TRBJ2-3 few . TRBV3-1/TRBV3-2 CASSQGETDTQYF TGTGCCAGCAGCCAAGGGGAGACAGATACGCAGTATTTT
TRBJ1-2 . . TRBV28 CASRGGVALGYTF TGTGCCAGCAGGGGGGGAGTGGCTTTGGGCTACACCTTC
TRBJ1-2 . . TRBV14 CASSQQPTGQLHGYTF TGTGCCAGCAGCCAACAACCCACCGGACAGCTTCATGGCTACACCTTC
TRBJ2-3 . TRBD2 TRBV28 CASRTTSSGGAADTQYF TGTGCCAGCAGAACAACTTCTAGCGGGGGGGCCGCAGATACGCAGTATTTT
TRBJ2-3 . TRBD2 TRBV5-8 CASSTGLAGTDTQYF TGTGCCAGCAGCACAGGACTAGCGGGCACAGATACGCAGTATTTT
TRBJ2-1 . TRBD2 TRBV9 CASSARLAGDSVEQFF TGTGCCAGCAGCGCGAGACTAGCGGGAGATAGTGTTGAGCAGTTCTTC
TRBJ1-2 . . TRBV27 CASSFYPRDSLYGYTF TGTGCCAGCAGTTTCTACCCCCGAGACAGTCTCTATGGCTACACCTTC
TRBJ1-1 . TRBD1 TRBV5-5 CASSLLGQGNTEAFF TGTGCCAGCAGCCTTCTTGGACAGGGGAACACTGAAGCTTTCTTT
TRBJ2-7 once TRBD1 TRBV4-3 CASSQDLDSPGSGGPYEQYF TGCGCCAGCAGCCAAGATCTGGACTCCCCTGGGTCAGGGGGCCCCTACGAGCAGTACTTC
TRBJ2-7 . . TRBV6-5 CASSYPGPSYEQYF TGTGCCAGCAGTTACCCTGGGCCCTCCTACGAGCAGTACTTC
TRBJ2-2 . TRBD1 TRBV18 CASSPRTGRGTGELFF TGTGCCAGCTCACCACGGACAGGGCGAGGGACCGGGGAGCTGTTTTTT
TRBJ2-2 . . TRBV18 CASTRGGDTGELFF TGTGCCAGCACGAGGGGGGGCGACACCGGGGAGCTGTTTTTT
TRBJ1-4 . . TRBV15 CATTVGSGARESEKLFF TGTGCCACCACGGTCGGGTCCGGGGCGCGGGAAAGTGAAAAACTGTTTTTT
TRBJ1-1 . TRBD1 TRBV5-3 CARSPRTGNTEAFF TGTGCCAGAAGCCCAAGGACAGGGAACACTGAAGCTTTCTTT
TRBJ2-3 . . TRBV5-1 CASSLQGRTDTQYF TGCGCCAGCAGCTTACAGGGTAGGACAGATACGCAGTATTTT
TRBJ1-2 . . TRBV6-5 CASSYSRDRTKDGYTF TGTGCCAGCAGTTACTCGAGGGATCGGACGAAAGACGGCTACACCTTC
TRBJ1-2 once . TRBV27 CASRLMAGPSSYGYTF TGTGCCAGCAGACTTATGGCAGGGCCTAGTAGCTATGGCTACACCTTC
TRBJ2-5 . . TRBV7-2 CASSSRWQETQYF TGTGCCAGCAGCTCCCGGTGGCAAGAGACCCAGTACTTC
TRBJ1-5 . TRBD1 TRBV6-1 CASSEFWDRVNQPQHF TGTGCCAGCAGTGAGTTCTGGGACAGGGTCAATCAGCCCCAGCATTTT
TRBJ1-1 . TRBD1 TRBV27 CASSPTGQLLNTEAFF TGTGCCAGCAGTCCTACGGGACAGCTGCTGAACACTGAAGCTTTCTTT
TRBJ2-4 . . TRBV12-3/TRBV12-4 CASSFLAKNIQYF TGTGCCAGCAGTTTTCTGGCCAAAAACATTCAGTACTTC
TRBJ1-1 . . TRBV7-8 CASSKGQNTEAFF TGTGCCAGCAGCAAAGGACAGAACACTGAAGCTTTCTTT
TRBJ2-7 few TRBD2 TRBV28 CASRSTSAMSHEQYF TGTGCCAGCAGGTCGACTAGCGCCATGTCCCACGAGCAGTACTTC
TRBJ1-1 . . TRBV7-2 CASSSTGKEAFF TGTGCCAGCAGCTCAACAGGAAAAGAAGCTTTCTTT
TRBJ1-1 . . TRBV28 CASSFSTGSSTEAFF TGTGCCAGCAGTTTTTCCACAGGGAGTAGCACTGAAGCTTTCTTT
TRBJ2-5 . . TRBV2 CASSESLRETQYF TGTGCCAGCAGTGAAAGCCTCCGGGAGACCCAGTACTTC
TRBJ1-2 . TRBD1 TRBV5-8 CASSFRDRGTYGYTF TGTGCCAGCAGCTTTCGGGACAGGGGTACCTATGGCTACACCTTC
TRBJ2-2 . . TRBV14 CASSLGQTGELFF TGTGCCAGCAGCCTTGGACAAACCGGGGAGCTGTTTTTT
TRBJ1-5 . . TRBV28 CASSSTVARAGLRHF TGTGCCAGCAGTTCTACGGTTGCTCGCGCGGGTCTTAGGCATTTT
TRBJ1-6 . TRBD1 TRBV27 CASSLGQGANSPLHF TGTGCCAGCAGTCTGGGACAGGGGGCGAATTCACCCCTCCACTTT
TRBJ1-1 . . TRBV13 CASRYNGDTEAFF TGTGCCAGCCGGTATAACGGGGACACTGAAGCTTTCTTT
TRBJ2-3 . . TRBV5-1 CASSLASVADTQYF TGCGCCAGCAGCTTGGCGAGCGTAGCAGATACGCAGTATTTT
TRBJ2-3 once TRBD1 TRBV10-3 CAISRGGTGANTDTQYF TGTGCCATCAGCCGTGGGGGGACAGGAGCTAACACAGATACGCAGTATTTT
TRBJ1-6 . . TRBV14 CASSGSGPLLNSPLHF TGTGCCAGCAGCGGGAGTGGTCCCCTTCTCAATTCACCCCTCCACTTT
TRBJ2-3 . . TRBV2 CASPRQVWGTDTQYF TGTGCCAGCCCCCGACAGGTTTGGGGCACAGATACGCAGTATTTT